The 27 T cell receptor beta chains presented below share a single source sample, sequenced in a study of T cells in Graves' hyperthyroidism and ophthalmopathy. Amplified TCR beta CDR3 regions derived from RNA transcripts. With the HTBI primer set, the TCR CDR3 went through a first round of RT-PCR. TCRdb fed the multiplex PCR reads into MiXCR, producing one record per CDR3 protein. The repertoire holds 600,000 to 900,000 distinct CDR3 sequences, with less than 20% as singletons. Specimen: blood. The receptors derive from a man between 18 and 35 years old with Graves' hyperthyroidism.

There are a few counts of this clonotype. The chain has TRBV30 and TRBJ2-1; D is undetermined. V was pared by 2 bases and J by 10 bases, with 9 bases between. The CDR3 has 11 amino acids. CDR1 is GTSNPN, CDR2 SVGIG, per germline (reference sequence). The CDR3 is CAWSPLGEQFF. CDR3 nucleotides: TGTGCCTGGAGTCCCCTCGGGGAGCAGTTCTTC.

The table lists this clonotype with many counts. The chain links TRBV20-1 to TRBJ2-7; TRBD2 might be the D (6 bases). Germline V CDR1 and CDR2: DFQATT, SNEGSKA (reference sequence). The CDR3 runs to 13 residues. Trimming took off 6 bases at V and 3 bases at J, with 15 bases between the two ends. In DNA, the CDR3 is TGCAGTGCCGCGGGACTTACCGACTACGAGCAGTACTTC. Its protein is CSAAGLTDYEQYF.

The chain uses TRBV11-3 and TRBJ2-1, with a weak D call TRBD2 (5 bases). There are 16 residues in the CDR3. The V gene's germline CDR1 is SGHNT and CDR2 YENEEA. The germline V and J ends were trimmed by 5 bases and 7 bases, with 21 bases remaining between them. For the CDR3, the DNA is TGTGCCAGCAGCCCCCGGGGTCGTGGGCGAGCGAATGAGCAGTTCTTC. Protein sequence: CASSPRGRGRANEQFF.

V is TRBV20-1 and J is TRBJ2-5, with TRBD2 matching 11 bases. Germline V gene sequence: CDR1 DFQATT, CDR2 SNEGSKA (reference sequence). After removal of 3 bases from V and 5 bases from J, the junction contained 8 bases not matched to a gene. This CDR3 contains 15 residues. CDR3 DNA sequence: TGCAGTGCTAGTGGATCTAGCGGGAGGATGGAGACCCAGTACTTC. It is translated as CSASGSSGRMETQYF.

This clonotype was picked up many times. The J gene is TRBJ2-7, the V gene TRBV27; the D gene could be TRBD1 or TRBD2 (5 bases each). This CDR3 is built from 14 residues. V lost 3 bases and J lost 0, with 9 bases in between. From germline, CDR1 is MNHEY and CDR2 SMNVEV (reference sequence). CDR3 DNA: TGTGCCAGCAGTTTCGGGACGGACTCCTACGAGCAGTACTTC. Encoded protein: CASSFGTDSYEQYF.

The table lists this clonotype with many counts. V is TRBV27 and J is TRBJ2-1; D may be TRBD2 (6 bases). The CDR3 spans 15 residues. The V end was cut by 2 bases, the J end by 4 bases, with 12 bases between. In germline, CDR1 is MNHEY, CDR2 SMNVEV (reference sequence). The CDR3 loop is CASSLDYRGYNEQFF. CDR3 DNA: TGTGCCAGCAGTTTAGACTATCGGGGGTACAATGAGCAGTTCTTC.

This clonotype has a handful of counts. The chain joins TRBV6-2 or TRBV6-3 to TRBJ2-7; D call uncertain. This CDR3 comprises 13 residues. Trimming removed 6 bases at V and 6 bases at J, with 15 bases between. Looked up from germline, CDR1 is MNHEY and CDR2 is SVGEGT. The CDR3 DNA follows: TGTGCCAGCAGAGAACGTGAACAACGCGAGCAGTACTTC. Amino acids: CASREREQREQYF.

This clonotype was counted between two and nine times. The chain couples TRBV29-1 to TRBJ1-1, with 7 bases lining up with TRBD1. Trimming cost V 7 bases and J 1 base; bases outside gene matches: 9. The CDR3 length is 14 residues. Germline CDR1 reads SQVTM; CDR2 reads ANQGSEA. Written as DNA, the CDR3 is TGCAGCGCCGGTAAGGGGGCTTCGAACACTGAAGCTTTCTTT. Its protein product is CSAGKGASNTEAFF.

The chain carries TRBV28 and TRBJ1-1; D is unresolved. This CDR3 contains 15 residues. Per the germline V gene, CDR1 is MDHEN and CDR2 is SYDVKM. V shed 6 bases and J shed 0 bases, with 14 bases lying between them. DNA for the CDR3: TGTGCCAGCAGGACCGACACTTACATGAACACTGAAGCTTTCTTT. Amino acids: CASRTDTYMNTEAFF.

There are a few counts of this clonotype. The chain carries TRBV5-1 and TRBJ1-3; TRBD1 matches 10 bases. Germline values: CDR1 SGHRS, CDR2 YFSETQ. The V segment lost 5 bases and the J segment 4 bases; nucleotides outside the gene matches: 6. CDR3 size: 15 residues. CDR3 nucleotides: TGCGCCAGCAGTAAGACAGGGGGCGCCGGAAACACCATATATTTT. It codes for CASSKTGGAGNTIYF.

This clonotype was seen more than once but under ten times. V usage is TRBV28 and J usage is TRBJ1-5, with D perhaps TRBD1 (5 bases). The CDR3 totals 16 residues. With 6 bases removed from V and 2 bases from J, the gap between germline ends came to 17 bases. Germline loops: CDR1 MDHEN, CDR2 SYDVKM. This chain's CDR3 is CASRGGETGGNQPQHF. CDR3 DNA: TGTGCCAGCAGGGGGGGGGAAACGGGGGGCAATCAGCCCCAGCATTTT. The full variable domain, with the rest looked up from reference TRBV28 and TRBJ1-5, is DVKVTQSSRYLVKRTGEKVFLECVQDMDHENMFWYRQDPGLGLRLIYFSYDVKMKEKGDIPEGYSVSREKKERFSLILESASTNQTSMYLCASRGGETGGNQPQHFGDGTRLSIL.

The chain employs TRBV19 and TRBJ2-3; D remains ambiguous. The CDR3 is made up of 16 amino acids. Germline assignment: CDR1 LNHDA and CDR2 SQIVND (reference sequence). Trimming shortened V by 3 bases and J by 0 bases, and 13 bases separated the two germline ends. CDR3 residues: CASSIGPQLSTDTQYF. Here the CDR3 DNA reads TGTGCCAGTAGTATCGGCCCCCAGCTTAGCACAGATACGCAGTATTTT. Drawing the rest from reference TRBV19 and TRBJ2-3, the complete variable domain is DGGITQSPKYLFRKEGQNVTLSCEQNLNHDAMYWYRQDPGQGLRLIYYSQIVNDFQKGDIAEGYSVSREKKESFPLTVTSAQKNPTAFYLCASSIGPQLSTDTQYFGPGTRLTVL.

This clonotype showed up many times. The chain employs TRBV12-3 or TRBV12-4 and TRBJ1-5; 7 nucleotides match TRBD1. J lost 5 bases, V lost 5 bases, and 9 bases had no gene match. The CDR3 extends over 15 amino acids. The CDR3 reads CASSRHGTEDQPQHF. Here the CDR3 DNA reads TGTGCCAGCAGTCGTCACGGGACAGAAGATCAGCCCCAGCATTTT.

This clonotype was counted only a few times. The chain has TRBV30 and TRBJ1-1; a weak D match, TRBD1 (6 bases). CDR3 length: 13 amino acids. V lost 3 bases, J lost 9 bases, and 17 bases lay in between. Germline V gene data show CDR1 as GTSNPN and CDR2 as SVGIG (reference sequence). Written as DNA, the CDR3 is TGTGCCTGGAGACAGGGACCAATCCTACAAGCTTTCTTT. It specifies CAWRQGPILQAFF.

This clonotype was counted ten times or more. The chain joins TRBV12-3 or TRBV12-4 to TRBJ1-2, with 9 bases that match TRBD1. The CDR3 has 15 amino acids. Unmatched junction bases numbered 8, after V lost 2 bases and J lost 7 bases. The CDR3 spells CASSLTGGSPGGYTF. CDR3 coding DNA: TGTGCCAGCAGTTTAACAGGGGGCTCCCCGGGTGGCTACACCTTC.

For this clonotype: One junction end does not reproduce the germline sequence, and a read error may be involved. J is TRBJ2-7 and V is TRBV5-5; D is tentatively TRBD1 or TRBD2 (6 bases each). This CDR3 spans 14 amino acids. The germline V gene encodes CDR1 SGHKS and CDR2 YYEKEE (reference sequence). The CDR3 DNA follows: TGTGCCAGCAGCTTGTCGAAGGGGGGTTTCGAGCAGCACTTC. The encoded protein is CASSLSKGGFEQHF.

This clonotype was seen only a few times. The chain uses TRBV4-1 and TRBJ2-7; D remains unclear. This CDR3 is 15 amino acids long. V was clipped by 1 base and J by 2 bases, with 12 bases between them. In germline, CDR1 is MGHRA, CDR2 YSYEKL. As DNA, the CDR3 is TGCGCCAGCAGCCAAGGGGCCCTCCTAACCTACGAGCAGTACTTC. This translates into CASSQGALLTYEQYF.

In its sample, this clonotype was seen once. This chain joins TRBV20-1 and TRBJ2-7; D may be TRBD2 (6 bases). This CDR3 comprises 14 residues. Germline V gives CDR1 DFQATT, CDR2 SNEGSKA (reference sequence). Trimming removed 2 bases from V and 1 base from J, with 12 bases in between. CDR3 DNA sequence: TGCAGTGCTAGATCCCCTGGGGGGTCCTACGAGCAGTACTTC. This gives the protein CSARSPGGSYEQYF.

This clonotype was recorded at least ten times. The rearrangement links TRBV2 to TRBJ2-5, with D tentatively TRBD2 (6 bases). There are 15 residues in the CDR3. Germline CDR1 SNHLY, CDR2 FYNNEI. Trimming cost V 2 bases and J 1 base, with 11 bases left between them. CDR3 region: CASSESRDAQETQYF. CDR3 sequence (DNA): TGTGCCAGCAGTGAATCGCGGGACGCCCAAGAGACCCAGTACTTC.

This clonotype was detected many times. This chain connects TRBV2 to TRBJ2-2; D perhaps matches TRBD2 (5 bases). The CDR3 has 15 amino acids. Germline CDR1 reads SNHLY; CDR2 reads FYNNEI. Trimming shortened V by 9 bases and J by 7 bases, and 21 bases separated the two germline ends. DNA for the CDR3: TGTGCCAGTGAGGAAGGACGGTACGGGGACGGGGAGCTGTTTTTT. Amino acid sequence: CASEEGRYGDGELFF.

This clonotype was detected only a few times. This chain connects TRBV18 to TRBJ2-3; 16 bases map to TRBD2. CDR3 length: 17 amino acids. Germline V gives CDR1 KGHSH, CDR2 LQKENI. The V segment lost 6 bases and the J segment 4 bases; nucleotides outside the gene matches: 7. The CDR3 reads CASSGLAGGPSADTQYF. The DNA of the CDR3 is TGTGCCAGCTCGGGACTAGCGGGAGGGCCGTCGGCAGATACGCAGTATTTT.

Comment on this clonotype: The final CDR3 position lacks the conserved phenylalanine or tryptophan, pointing to a likely read error. This chain connects TRBV19 to TRBJ1-1; a weak D match, TRBD1 (5 bases). CDR3 size: 12 residues. Germline CDR1 reads LNHDA; CDR2 reads SQIVND (reference sequence). Trimming removed 5 bases from V and 6 bases from J, with 10 bases in between. CDR3 in DNA: TGTGCCAGTAGTCCCGGGACCGCTGAAGCTTTCCTT. This translates into CASSPGTAEAFL.

The rearrangement links TRBV4-2 to TRBJ2-3, with a tentative D call TRBD2 (5 bases). The germline V gene has CDR1 LGHNA and CDR2 YNFKEQ. The CDR3 runs 15 residues. V was trimmed by 2 bases and J by 7 bases, leaving 16 bases between them. The CDR3 here is CASSQNILEQNTQYF. The CDR3 nucleotides read TGTGCCAGCAGCCAAAATATACTAGAACAGAATACGCAGTATTTT.

This clonotype occurred many times. The chain employs TRBV6-1 and TRBJ2-7; 7 nucleotides line up with TRBD1. J was trimmed by 3 bases and V by 7 bases; bases with no gene match: 12. Germline V gene lookup returns CDR1 MNHNS and CDR2 SASEGT. CDR3 length: 15 residues. In nucleotides, the CDR3 is TGTGCCAGCATTCCAGGAGGACAGGCTTTCTACGAGCAGTACTTC. Encoded protein: CASIPGGQAFYEQYF.

This clonotype was seen a few times. The rearrangement links TRBV30 to TRBJ2-2; D is unclear. V was shortened by 0 bases and J by 0 bases, with 2 bases between the two germline ends. This CDR3 contains 13 residues. The germline CDR1 and CDR2 sequences are GTSNPN and SVGIG (reference sequence). CDR3 amino acids: CAWSVTNTGELFF. DNA for the CDR3: TGTGCCTGGAGTGTCACGAACACCGGGGAGCTGTTTTTT.

This rearrangement joins TRBV7-9 to TRBJ2-3; D possibly corresponds to TRBD2 (6 bases). From germline, CDR1 is SEHNR and CDR2 FQNEAQ (reference sequence). The length of the CDR3 is 14 residues. V was shortened by 8 bases and J by 4 bases, with 16 bases between the two germline ends. CDR3 nucleotide sequence: TGTGCCAGCGGGGGAGGTCAGGAACCAGATACGCAGTATTTT. It encodes CASGGGQEPDTQYF.

This clonotype was picked up many times. The chain uses TRBV28 and TRBJ1-2; a weak D match, TRBD1 (6 bases). Germline V gene sequence: CDR1 MDHEN, CDR2 SYDVKM. Trimming pared 6 bases from V and 8 bases from J, leaving 13 bases between. The CDR3 is 12 residues long. The CDR3 sequence: CASRTGLGGYTF. DNA of the CDR3: TGTGCCAGCAGAACAGGGCTCGGGGGCTACACCTTC.